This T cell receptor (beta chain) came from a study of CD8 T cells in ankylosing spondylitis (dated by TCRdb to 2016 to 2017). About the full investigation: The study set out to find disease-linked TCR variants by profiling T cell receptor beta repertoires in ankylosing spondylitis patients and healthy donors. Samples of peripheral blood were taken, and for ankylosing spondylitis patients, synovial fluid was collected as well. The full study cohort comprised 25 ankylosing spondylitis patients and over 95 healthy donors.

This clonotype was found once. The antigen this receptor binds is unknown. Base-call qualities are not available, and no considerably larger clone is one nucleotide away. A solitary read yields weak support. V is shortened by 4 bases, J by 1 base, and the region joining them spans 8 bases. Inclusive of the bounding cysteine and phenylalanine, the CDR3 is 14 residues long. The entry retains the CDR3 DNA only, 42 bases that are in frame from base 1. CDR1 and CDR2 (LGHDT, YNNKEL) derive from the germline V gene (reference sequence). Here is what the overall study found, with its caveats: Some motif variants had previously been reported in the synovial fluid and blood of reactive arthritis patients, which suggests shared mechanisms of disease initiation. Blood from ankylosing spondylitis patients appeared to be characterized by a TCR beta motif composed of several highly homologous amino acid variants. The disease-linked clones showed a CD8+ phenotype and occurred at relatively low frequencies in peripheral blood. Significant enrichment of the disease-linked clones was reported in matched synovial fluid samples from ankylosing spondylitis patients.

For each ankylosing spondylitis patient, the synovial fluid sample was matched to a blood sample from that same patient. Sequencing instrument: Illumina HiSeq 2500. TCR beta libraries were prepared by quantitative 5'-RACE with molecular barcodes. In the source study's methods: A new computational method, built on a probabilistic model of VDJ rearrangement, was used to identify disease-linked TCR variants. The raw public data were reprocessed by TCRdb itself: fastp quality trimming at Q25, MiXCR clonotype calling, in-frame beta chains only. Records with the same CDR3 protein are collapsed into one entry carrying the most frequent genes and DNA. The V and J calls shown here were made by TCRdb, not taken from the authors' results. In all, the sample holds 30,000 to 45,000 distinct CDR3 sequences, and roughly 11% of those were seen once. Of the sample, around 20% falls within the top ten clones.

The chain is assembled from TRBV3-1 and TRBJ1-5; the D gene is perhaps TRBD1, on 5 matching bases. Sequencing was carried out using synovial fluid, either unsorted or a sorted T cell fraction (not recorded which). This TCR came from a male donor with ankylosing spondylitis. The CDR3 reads CASSRQGSNQPQHF. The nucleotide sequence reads TGTGCCAGCAGCCGGCAGGGAAGCAATCAGCCCCAGCATTTT.